This T cell receptor beta chain was obtained from a study of identifying expanded T cells in peripheral blood. The study, taken as a whole, reports: Differentially abundant clones: about 1.2 between replicates, 16.4 at around 15 days, 19 to 20 at four. Across healthy donors, higher total template counts meant significantly greater roughly 2-week count variance.

Profiled with immunoSEQ multiplex PCR; TCRdb holds only in-frame clones, not every one. The sample contains around 120,000 clones, more than 75% of which appear only once. Worth noting for this clone: Its specificity is not known.

The source material was blood. The source is a person aged 18-70 years in good health.

CDR3 loop: CASSVDAPGQLFPLHF. The CDR3 bases are TGTGCCAGCAGCGTAGACGCCCCGGGGCAGCTATTCCCCCTCCACTTT. The V call is TRBV9, the J call TRBJ1-6, with TRBD1 as a possible D gene (5 bases). Trimming removed 0 bases at V and 13 bases at J, with 20 bases between. The CDR3 length is 16 residues. Germline CDR1 and CDR2: SGDLS and YYNGEE. Filled out from reference TRBV9 and TRBJ1-6, the complete variable domain reads DSGVTQTPKHLITATGQRVTLRCSPRSGDLSVYWYQQSLDQGLQFLIQYYNGEERAKGNILERFSAQQFPDLHSELNLSSLELGDSALYFCASSVDAPGQLFPLHFGNGTRLTVT.